The present entry profiles one T cell receptor beta chain with its context. Its antigen is undetermined. This specimen comes from a study of blood T cells in healthy people across ages. The CDR3 has 16 amino acids. With 3 bases clipped from V and 7 bases from J, the junction kept 14 bases outside the gene matches. CDR1 is DFQATT and CDR2 is SNEGSKA in the germline V gene (reference sequence). Study-level results: No one knew whether donors had CMV, which possibly confounded expanded clonotype changes. Bulk PBMC profiling left naive and antigen-experienced comparisons inconclusive.

It was with a sample-barcoded 5' primer and a J-beta primer mix that a second PCR of roughly 6 to 12 cycles was run. MiXCR, applied by TCRdb to the 5' RACE reads, yields one record per CDR3 protein. The data contain about 1 million distinct CDR3 sequences, around 25% of them seen just once; the ten biggest clones take up about 0.8%. The same sample was also studied in work on T cells of mothers and their children. That work contributes: Thymic selection shapes TCR recombination output in related pairs, and it does so similarly in unrelated pairs.

The receptor was derived from a girl aged 2 to 10 in good health. The specimen was blood. The V and J genes are TRBV20-1 and TRBJ2-1; 8 nucleotides agree with TRBD2. In DNA form, the CDR3 reads TGCAGTGCTAGGACCCTCGGAAGCGGGAGATCGAATGAGCAGTTCTTC. The encoded protein is CSARTLGSGRSNEQFF.